This TCR beta chain was found in a study of cytomegalovirus exposure and HLA in healthy donors. Overall study context: Earlier, 95 million to 120 million unique TCR beta sequences were recovered from approximately 180 million T cells by an analysis. Overall study results and limits: In an earlier analysis, in under 700 donors, most V segments appeared productive either ~87% or ~30% of the time. Specificity of three CMV-associated chains for CMV antigens was verified in vitro.

A note on this clone: Its antigen is as yet unknown.

Researchers ran the PCR with 60 Vbeta and 13 Jbeta primers. Data came from immunoSEQ multiplex PCR; TCRdb stores just in-frame clones and leaves some out. The ten most abundant clones cover roughly 0.83% of a sample with around 200,000 clones. The ends were cut back, 1 base at V and 2 bases at J, with 16 bases in the middle. This CDR3 has 17 residues. The germline CDR1 and CDR2 sequences are MGHRA and YSYEKL. The TCR originated in a woman between 18 and 29 years old in good health and CMV-seropositive. Sequencing was performed on PBMCs. This chain uses TRBV4-1 with TRBJ2-3, with D possibly matching TRBD2 (7 bases). The CDR3 region is CASSQGGGRQITDTQYF. CDR3 DNA sequence: TGCGCCAGCAGCCAAGGGGGGGGGCGGCAGATCACAGATACGCAGTATTTT.